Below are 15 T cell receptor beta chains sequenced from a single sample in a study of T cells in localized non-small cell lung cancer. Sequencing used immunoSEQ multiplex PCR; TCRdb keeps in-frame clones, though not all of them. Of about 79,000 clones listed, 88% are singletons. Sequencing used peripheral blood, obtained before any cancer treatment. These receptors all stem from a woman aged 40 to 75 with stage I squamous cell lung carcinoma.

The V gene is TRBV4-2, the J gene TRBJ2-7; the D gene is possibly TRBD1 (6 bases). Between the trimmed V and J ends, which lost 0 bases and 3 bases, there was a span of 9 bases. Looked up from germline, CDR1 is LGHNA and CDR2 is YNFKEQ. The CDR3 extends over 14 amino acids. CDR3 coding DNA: TGTGCCAGCAGCCAAGACAGGGGTTTCTACGAGCAGTACTTC. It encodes CASSQDRGFYEQYF.

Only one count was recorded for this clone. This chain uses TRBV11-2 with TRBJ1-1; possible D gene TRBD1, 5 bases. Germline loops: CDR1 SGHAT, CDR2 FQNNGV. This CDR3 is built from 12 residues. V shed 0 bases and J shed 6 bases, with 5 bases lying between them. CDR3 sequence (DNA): TGTGCCAGCAGCTTAGAAGGGGCTGAAGCTTTCTTT. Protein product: CASSLEGAEAFF.

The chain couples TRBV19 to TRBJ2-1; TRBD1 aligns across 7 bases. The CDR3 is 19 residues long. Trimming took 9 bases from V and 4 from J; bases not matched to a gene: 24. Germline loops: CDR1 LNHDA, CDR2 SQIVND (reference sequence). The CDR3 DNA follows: TGTGCCAGCAAACGATCCCTGGGACCAGGGGGTTGGGTTTACAATGAGCAGTTCTTC. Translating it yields CASKRSLGPGGWVYNEQFF.

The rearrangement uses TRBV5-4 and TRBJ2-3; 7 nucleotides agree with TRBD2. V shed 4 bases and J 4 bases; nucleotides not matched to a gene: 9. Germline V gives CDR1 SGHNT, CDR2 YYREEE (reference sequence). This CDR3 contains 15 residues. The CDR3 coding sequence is TGTGCCAGCAGCCCACGGACTAGTCCCGCAGATACGCAGTATTTT. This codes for CASSPRTSPADTQYF.

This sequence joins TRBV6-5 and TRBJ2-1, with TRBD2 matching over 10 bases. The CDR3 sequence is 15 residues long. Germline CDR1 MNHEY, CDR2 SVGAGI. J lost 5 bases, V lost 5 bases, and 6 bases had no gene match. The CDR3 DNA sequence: TGTGCCAGCAGTCCGGGGGGACTAGCGAACAATGAGCAGTTCTTC. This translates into CASSPGGLANNEQFF.

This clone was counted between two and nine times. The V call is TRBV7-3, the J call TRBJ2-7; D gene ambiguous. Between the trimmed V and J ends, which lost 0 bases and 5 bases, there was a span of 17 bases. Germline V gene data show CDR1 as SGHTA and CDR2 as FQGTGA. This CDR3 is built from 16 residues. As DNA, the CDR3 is TGTGCCAGCAGCTTAACAGGGCAGGCCGAACTTGACGAGCAGTACTTC. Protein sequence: CASSLTGQAELDEQYF.

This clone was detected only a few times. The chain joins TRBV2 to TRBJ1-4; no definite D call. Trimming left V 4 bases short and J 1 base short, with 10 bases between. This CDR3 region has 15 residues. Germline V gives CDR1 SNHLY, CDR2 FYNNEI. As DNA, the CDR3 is TGTGCCAGCAGTGGCTGGGCTCTAACTAATGAAAAACTGTTTTTT. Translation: CASSGWALTNEKLFF.

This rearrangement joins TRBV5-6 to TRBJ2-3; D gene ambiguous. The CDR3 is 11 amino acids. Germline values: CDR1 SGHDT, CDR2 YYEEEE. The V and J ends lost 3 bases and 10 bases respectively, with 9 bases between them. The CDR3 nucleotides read TGTGCCAGCAGCTCCTCAGGTCCGCAGTATTTT. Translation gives CASSSSGPQYF. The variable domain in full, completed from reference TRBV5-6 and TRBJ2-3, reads DAGVTQSPTHLIKTRGQQVTLRCSPKSGHDTVSWYQQALGQGPQFIFQYYEEEERQRGNFPDRFSGHQFPNYSSELNVNALLLGDSALYLCASSSSGPQYFGPGTRLTVL.

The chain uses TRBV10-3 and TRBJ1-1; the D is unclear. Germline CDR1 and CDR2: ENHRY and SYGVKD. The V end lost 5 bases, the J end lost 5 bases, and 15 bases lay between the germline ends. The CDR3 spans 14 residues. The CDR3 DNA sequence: TGTGCCATCAGTCAGAGAGGTGGGGAGACTGAAGCTTTCTTT. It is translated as CAISQRGGETEAFF.

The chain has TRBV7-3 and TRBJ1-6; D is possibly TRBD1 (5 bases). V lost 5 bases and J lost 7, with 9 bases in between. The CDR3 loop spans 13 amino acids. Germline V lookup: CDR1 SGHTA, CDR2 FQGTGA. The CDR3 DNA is TGTGCCAGCAGCCCGGGACCGAATTCACCCCTCCACTTT. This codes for CASSPGPNSPLHF.

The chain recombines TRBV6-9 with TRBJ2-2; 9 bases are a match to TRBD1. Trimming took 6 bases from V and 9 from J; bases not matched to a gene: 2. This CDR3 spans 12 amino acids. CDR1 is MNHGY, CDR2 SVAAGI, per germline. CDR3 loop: CASRQGARELFF. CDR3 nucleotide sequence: TGTGCCAGCAGACAGGGGGCCCGGGAGCTGTTTTTT.

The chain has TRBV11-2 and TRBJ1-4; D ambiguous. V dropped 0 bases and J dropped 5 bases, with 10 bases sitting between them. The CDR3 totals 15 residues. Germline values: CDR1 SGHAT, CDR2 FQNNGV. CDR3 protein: CASSLDRTRNEKLFF. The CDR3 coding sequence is TGTGCCAGCAGCTTAGACCGAACGAGAAATGAAAAACTGTTTTTT.

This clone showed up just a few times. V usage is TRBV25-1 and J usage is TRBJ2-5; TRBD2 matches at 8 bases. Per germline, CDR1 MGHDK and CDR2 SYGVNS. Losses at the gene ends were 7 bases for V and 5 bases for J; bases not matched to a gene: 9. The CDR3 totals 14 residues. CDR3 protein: CASTEERGWETQYF. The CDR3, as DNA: TGTGCCAGCACTGAGGAGCGGGGGTGGGAGACCCAGTACTTC.

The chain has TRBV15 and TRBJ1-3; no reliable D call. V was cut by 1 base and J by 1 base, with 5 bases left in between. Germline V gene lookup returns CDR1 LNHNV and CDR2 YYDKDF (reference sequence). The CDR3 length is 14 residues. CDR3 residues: CATSRGGSGNTIYF. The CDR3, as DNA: TGTGCCACCAGCAGAGGGGGATCTGGAAACACCATATATTTT.

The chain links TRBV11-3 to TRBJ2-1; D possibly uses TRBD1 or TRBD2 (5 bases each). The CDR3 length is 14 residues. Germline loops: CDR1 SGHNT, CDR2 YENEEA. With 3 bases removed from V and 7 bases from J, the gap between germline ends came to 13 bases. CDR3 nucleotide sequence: TGTGCCAGCAGCTTTAGGGACGGACTGAATGAGCAGTTCTTC. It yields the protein CASSFRDGLNEQFF.